A selection of T cell receptor beta chains follows, all from one sample in a study of cytomegalovirus exposure and HLA in healthy donors. TCRdb's copy holds only in-frame clones and misses some; the assay was immunoSEQ multiplex PCR. The table shows approximately 150,000 clones, with roughly 80% occurring only once. The sequenced material came from PBMCs. The receptors were gathered from a man aged 30 to 39 in good health and CMV-seronegative. The CDR3 runs from the conserved cysteine through the conserved F or W. A D gene is named only where the DNA matches it firmly. The size of a clone is reported for some rows only, either as once, few or many, or as a class for expanded clones.

TRBV4-1	-	TRBD1	TRBJ1-1	TGCGCCAGCAGCAGGGGGCTGCCGTTCATGAACACTGAAGCTTTCTTT	CASSRGLPFMNTEAFF
TRBV28	-	TRBD1	TRBJ1-3	TGTGCCAGCAGAGAGGGGACAGGAGTTGGAAACACCATATATTTT	CASREGTGVGNTIYF
TRBV7-9	-	TRBD1	TRBJ2-3	TGTGCCAGCAGCTCGCAGGGGGCGATCACAGATACGCAGTATTTT	CASSSQGAITDTQYF
TRBV6-1	-	-	TRBJ1-2	TGTGCCAGCAGCCCTCTTTATCGGGGCTACACCTTC	CASSPLYRGYTF
TRBV4-1	-	-	TRBJ2-5	TGCGCCAGCAGATTCAGCGGCCAAGAGACCCAGTACTTC	CASRFSGQETQYF
TRBV5-1	-	-	TRBJ2-2	TGCGCCAGCAGCTTCCCGGAGGCAGCGAACACCGGGGAGCTGTTTTTT	CASSFPEAANTGELFF
TRBV10-3	-	TRBD1	TRBJ1-2	TGTGCCATCAGTGAGCCACAGGGGGCTGGTAGCTATGGCTACACCTTC	CAISEPQGAGSYGYTF
TRBV7-8	-	TRBD1	TRBJ1-4	TGTGCCAGCAGCCAGGACAGGGGTAGTGAAAAACTGTTTTTT	CASSQDRGSEKLFF
TRBV14	once	-	TRBJ1-2	TGTGCCAGCAGCCAAGATCTCGGGCAGGGCAACTACACCTTC	CASSQDLGQGNYTF
TRBV25-1	once	-	TRBJ1-5	TGTGCCAGCAGTGAAGAGGAAGCAGGGGACCAGCCCCAGCATTTT	CASSEEEAGDQPQHF
TRBV19	-	TRBD2	TRBJ2-7	TGTGCCAGTTCCATTAGCGGGGACTACGAGCAGTACTTC	CASSISGDYEQYF
TRBV27	-	-	TRBJ2-1	TGTGCCAGCAGTCCCAGGGGTTCCCACAATGAGCAGTTCTTC	CASSPRGSHNEQFF
TRBV23-1	once	-	TRBJ1-1	TGCGCCAGCAGTCAATCCCCAGTGAACACTGAAGCTTTCTTT	CASSQSPVNTEAFF
TRBV25-1	-	TRBD1	TRBJ1-3	TGTGCCAGCGGACCGACAGGGGTGAGAAACACCATATATTTT	CASGPTGVRNTIYF
TRBV6-1	-	-	TRBJ2-3	TGTGCCAGCAGTCCCTACGCCAGCACAGATACGCAGTATTTT	CASSPYASTDTQYF
TRBV5-1	-	TRBD1	TRBJ1-2	TGCGCCAGCAGCTTTTCCACAGGGGCCCCCCTTAACTATGGCTACACCTTC	CASSFSTGAPLNYGYTF
TRBV6-5	-	-	TRBJ2-3	TGTGCCAGCAGTCCCCTGGAAGGGGCAGCAGATACGCAGTATTTT	CASSPLEGAADTQYF
TRBV30	-	-	TRBJ2-2	TGTGCCTGGAATGGCGGGGGCCAAAACACCGGGGAGCTGTTTTTT	CAWNGGGQNTGELFF
TRBV7-3	-	-	TRBJ1-2	TGTGCCAGCAGCTTAGTGGAGGGGAACGGCTACACCTTC	CASSLVEGNGYTF
TRBV18	-	-	TRBJ2-7	TGTGCCAGCTCAACGGGGTCCTACGAGCAGTACTTC	CASSTGSYEQYF
TRBV7-8	-	TRBD1	TRBJ1-2	TGTGCCAGCAGTCCAGGGGGATCCGCTGGCTACACCTTC	CASSPGGSAGYTF
TRBV6-6	-	TRBD1	TRBJ1-5	TGTGCCAGCAGACGGGACAGGGCCTTTAATCAGCCCCAGCATTTT	CASRRDRAFNQPQHF
TRBV27	few	-	TRBJ2-6	TGTGCCAGCAGTCTCGGACCGGAGGACGGGGCCAACGTCCTGACTTTC	CASSLGPEDGANVLTF
TRBV9	-	TRBD2	TRBJ2-2	TGTGCCAGCAGCATTAGCGGGAGTACCGGGGAGCTGTTTTTT	CASSISGSTGELFF
TRBV10-3	-	-	TRBJ2-1	TGTGCCATCAGTGATCTCGTCAGGGGTAGTGAGCAGTTCTTC	CAISDLVRGSEQFF
TRBV7-9	-	-	TRBJ1-1	TGTGCCAGCAGCTCAGACAGAAGGGGGAACACTGAAGCTTTCTTT	CASSSDRRGNTEAFF
TRBV25-1	few	TRBD2	TRBJ2-3	TGTGCCAGCAGTAACCCGGGACTAGCGGCCTCAGATACGCAGTATTTT	CASSNPGLAASDTQYF
TRBV6-5	-	-	TRBJ2-7	TGTGCCAGCAGTTCCCTTTACGAGCAGTACTTC	CASSSLYEQYF
TRBV5-6	-	TRBD1	TRBJ1-1	TGTGCCAGCAGCTTCAGGACAGGCTCTGAAGCTTTCTTT	CASSFRTGSEAFF
TRBV5-1	-	-	TRBJ1-1	TGCGCCAGCAGCTTGAGACAGGTGAACACTGAAGCTTTCTTT	CASSLRQVNTEAFF
TRBV5-6	-	TRBD2	TRBJ2-1	TGTGCCAGCAGCTGGGGGACTAGCGGGACCTACAATGAGCAGTTCTTC	CASSWGTSGTYNEQFF